The present T cell receptor beta chain was sequenced within a study of blood T cell repertoires in COVID-19. Looking at the study overall: Collection of acute and convalescent COVID-19 samples took place in the United States, Italy and Spain. The cDNA or gDNA used as material had been derived from T cells, B-cell-depleted T cells, or PBMCs.

The V and J ends lost 3 bases and 6 bases, in that order; junction bases with no gene match: 15. The CDR3 has 18 residues. Germline V CDR1 and CDR2: SGHAT, FQNNGV. Study processing details: From reference gene primer amplification, estimates of nucleated cell counts were derived. Assay: immunoSEQ multiplex PCR; the TCRdb copy retains only in-frame clones and omits some. That table gives V, J and clone size, and the DNA gave D and trimming. The table lists about 100,000 clones, 85% of them singletons. The sequence was collected from a woman in her 70s with active or convalescent COVID-19. This chain links TRBV11-2 with TRBJ2-2, with 8 bases fitting TRBD2. The sequencing sample was made of peripheral blood. The CDR3 spells CASSLIRTGGRSAGELFF. As DNA, the CDR3 is TGTGCCAGCAGCTTGATCCGGACTGGCGGGAGGAGTGCCGGGGAGCTGTTTTTT.